This T cell receptor (beta chain) was obtained from a study of radiotherapy plus CTLA-4 blockade in lung cancer. At the level of the study: Objective responses were documented in about 18% of patients, with disease control in 25% to 35%.

The assay was immunoSEQ multiplex PCR, and TCRdb's table has in-frame clones only and misses some. The sample includes roughly 66,000 clones, around four fifths of them seen just once. The CDR3 covers 16 residues. Trimming cost V 0 bases and J 1 base, with 10 bases left between them. CDR1 MRHNA and CDR2 SNTAGT come from the germline V gene. Comment on this clone: No antigen is known for it.

Study-wide points: Expansion in blood of tumor-derived TCR clones was seen after radiotherapy plus ipilimumab.

This TCR was recovered from a human donor with non-small cell lung cancer who had a partial response to radiotherapy plus ipilimumab. V gene TRBV6-4 combines with J gene TRBJ2-1; unclear D gene. The sample in question was peripheral blood, obtained from a patient treated with radiotherapy plus ipilimumab. The CDR3 DNA reads TGTGCCAGCAGTGACTCCCTTTCCCTATCCTACAATGAGCAGTTCTTC. Translated: CASSDSLSLSYNEQFF.